This T cell receptor beta chain derives from a study of T cell responses to AZD1222 COVID-19 vaccine. Using immunoSEQ multiplex PCR, the repertoire was profiled, and TCRdb retains in-frame clones only, with some absent. The data contain over 60,000 clones, roughly 87% of them singletons. CDR3 length: 14 residues. Germline CDR1 MNHEY, CDR2 SMNVEV (reference sequence). V lost 6 bases to trimming and J lost 5 bases; unmatched junction nucleotides: 8. This specimen was peripheral blood, taken on day 0 of AZD1222 vaccination. The gene calls are TRBV27 and TRBJ2-3; 7 nucleotides align to TRBD1. The receptor comes from an adult in good health. The CDR3 DNA sequence: TGTGCCAGCAGCCGCGACAGGGCGGGAGATACGCAGTATTTT. This gives the protein CASSRDRAGDTQYF.